These 31 T cell receptor beta chains share one sample of origin, sequenced in a study of blood T cells in healthy people across ages. The second PCR ran about 6 to 12 cycles with a sample-barcoded 5' primer and J-beta primers. A single record per CDR3 protein comes from TCRdb applying MiXCR to the 5' RACE reads. The sample includes some 790,000 distinct CDR3 sequences, under 35% of them seen just once. The sequenced sample consisted of blood. These receptors came from an elderly woman in good health.

This clonotype was found a few times. The chain is built from TRBV19 and TRBJ2-3; TRBD1 matches at 8 bases. After removal of 6 bases from V and 6 bases from J, the junction contained 11 bases not matched to a gene. The CDR3 has 15 amino acids. Germline V gives CDR1 LNHDA, CDR2 SQIVND (reference sequence). CDR3 nucleotide sequence: TGTGCCAGTAGCAAAAACGGACAGGGAGGTGATACGCAGTATTTT. This gives the protein CASSKNGQGGDTQYF.

This clonotype came up many times. This chain joins TRBV6-5 and TRBJ2-7, with D maybe TRBD2 (5 bases). The V end lost 8 bases, the J end lost 5 bases, and 19 bases lay between the germline ends. The CDR3 consists of 14 residues. Germline assignment: CDR1 MNHEY and CDR2 SVGAGI. The CDR3 bases are TGTGCCAGCTTGTTTGACGGGGTTACTCACGAGCAGTACTTC. Amino acids: CASLFDGVTHEQYF.

A word on this clonotype: This may be a read error: a much more frequent sequence differs by one nucleotide. The gene calls are TRBV5-1 and TRBJ2-1; D assignment may be TRBD1 or TRBD2 (6 bases each). The better agreement between TRBJ2-7 and the DNA end casts doubt on the J call. This CDR3 is built from 13 residues. The germline V gene has CDR1 SGHRS and CDR2 YFSETQ. This CDR3 is CASGRIGGNEQYF. CDR3 nucleotide sequence: TGCGCCAGCGGGAGGATCGGGGGCAATGAGCAGTACTTC.

This clonotype was observed at least ten times. The chain carries TRBV12-3 or TRBV12-4 and TRBJ2-7, with 10 bases that match TRBD2. The CDR3 runs 15 residues. J gave up 5 bases and V 6 bases, and 10 bases lay outside the gene matches. The CDR3 here is CASRDKLAGLNEQYF. CDR3 sequence (DNA): TGTGCCAGCAGGGACAAACTAGCGGGGCTGAACGAGCAGTACTTC.

Concerning this clonotype: A read error is possible here, since a much larger clone lies one base away. The chain employs TRBV25-1 and TRBJ2-1; D unresolved. V was trimmed by 3 bases and J by 10 bases, leaving 7 bases between them. In germline, CDR1 is MGHDK, CDR2 SYGVNS. The CDR3 has 11 amino acids. CDR3 coding DNA: TGTGCCAGCAGTGATATTGACGAGCAGTTCTTC. Translated, it gives CASSDIDEQFF.

The chain carries TRBV7-8 and TRBJ2-3, with D possibly being TRBD1 (6 bases). With 0 bases removed from V and 3 bases from J, the gap between germline ends came to 16 bases. Germline V lookup: CDR1 SGHVS, CDR2 FQNEAQ. The CDR3 covers 17 residues. The CDR3 loop is CASSLANGQLSTDTQYF. In nucleotides, the CDR3 is TGTGCCAGCAGCTTAGCTAACGGACAGTTAAGTACAGATACGCAGTATTTT.

The chain combines TRBV20-1 with TRBJ2-4; no clear D. V was clipped by 0 bases and J by 2 bases, with 8 bases between them. Germline V gives CDR1 DFQATT, CDR2 SNEGSKA (reference sequence). This CDR3 spans 14 amino acids. The CDR3 nucleotides are TGCAGTGCTAGAGATCGGGTGACCAAAAACATTCAGTACTTC. Residues: CSARDRVTKNIQYF.

The chain recombines TRBV7-9 with TRBJ1-1; 7 bases match TRBD1. V shed 1 base, J shed 2 bases, and the junction held 7 bases outside the gene matches. This CDR3 comprises 16 residues. Germline V gene sequence: CDR1 SEHNR, CDR2 FQNEAQ (reference sequence). This CDR3 is CASSLGGQPSNTEAFF. The CDR3 DNA sequence: TGTGCCAGCAGCTTAGGGGGACAGCCGTCAAACACTGAAGCTTTCTTT.

Turning to this clonotype: A read error may be the cause here, since a much bigger clone is one base away. The CDR3, as DNA: TGCAGTGCTAGAGTGGACGGGGTCCATGGCTACACCTTC. It encodes CSARVDGVHGYTF. The J gene is TRBJ1-2, the V gene TRBV20-1; D gene uncertain. The germline V and J ends were trimmed by 1 base and 6 bases, with 12 bases remaining between them. Germline CDR1 reads DFQATT; CDR2 reads SNEGSKA (reference sequence). The CDR3 is 13 amino acids.

This chain connects TRBV25-1 to TRBJ1-4; 8 positions agree with TRBD1. This CDR3 has 16 amino acids. V lost 6 bases and J lost 8; bases outside the gene matches: 14. Germline-derived CDR1 and CDR2 are MGHDK and SYGVNS. CDR3 sequence: CASSANTGGRGEKLFF. CDR3 sequence (DNA): TGTGCCAGCAGCGCTAACACAGGGGGTCGTGGAGAAAAACTGTTTTTT.

Notes on this clonotype: The limits of the CDR3 on the DNA are not certain, so only TCRdb's listed CDR3 is given. This chain's CDR3 is CSGEMTAYGCTF. This chain connects TRBV20-1 to TRBJ1-2; the tabulated D call, TRBD1, remains unverified against the DNA. With termini counted, the CDR3 has 12 amino acids. Germline CDR1 is DFQATT and CDR2 is SNEGSKA (reference sequence).

V and J are TRBV5-1 and TRBJ2-3, with 7 bases identical to TRBD2. The germline gives CDR1 SGHRS, CDR2 YFSETQ. This CDR3 contains 14 residues. V shed 1 base, J shed 3 bases, and the junction held 2 bases outside the gene matches. DNA of the CDR3: TGCGCCAGCAGCTTGCCTAGCGGTACAGATACGCAGTATTTT. It encodes CASSLPSGTDTQYF.

CDR3 in amino acids: CASSLGVSGCNEQFF. For the CDR3, the DNA is TGTGCCAGCAGCTTAGGGGTTAGCGGGTGCAATGAGCAGTTCTTC. V and J are TRBV7-2 and TRBJ2-1; 7 bases match TRBD2. Germline CDR1 reads SGHTA; CDR2 reads FQGNSA. This CDR3 is 15 amino acids long. The V gene end was trimmed by 1 base and the J gene end by 6 bases; junction bases not matched to a gene: 6.

This clonotype was counted at least ten times. The rearrangement uses TRBV6-2 or TRBV6-3 and TRBJ1-1, with D possibly matching TRBD1 (5 bases). Germline CDR1 MNHEY, CDR2 SVGEGT. Trimming took 2 bases from V and 3 from J, leaving 22 bases between them. The CDR3 contains 18 residues. CDR3 bases: TGTGCCAGCAGTTACAACTTCGGAAAGGGGCAGTGGGACACTGAAGCTTTCTTT. Its protein is CASSYNFGKGQWDTEAFF.

This chain connects TRBV15 to TRBJ2-7; TRBD1 might be the D (6 bases). The CDR3 totals 15 residues. Between the trimmed V and J ends, which lost 4 bases and 2 bases, there was a span of 15 bases. The V gene's germline CDR1 is LNHNV and CDR2 YYDKDF (reference sequence). In nucleotides, the CDR3 is TGTGCCACCAGCAACCCTCGGACAGCCCCCTACGAGCAGTACTTC. It translates to CATSNPRTAPYEQYF.

CDR3 nucleotides: TGTGCCAGCAGCTTAGGCGACAGAGGCCTTCTAACCACAGATACGCAGTATTTT. Translated: CASSLGDRGLLTTDTQYF. This chain connects TRBV7-2 to TRBJ2-3; tentatively, D is TRBD1 (5 bases). The germline gives CDR1 SGHTA, CDR2 FQGNSA. CDR3 length: 18 amino acids. Trimming removed 1 base at V and 2 bases at J, with 19 bases between.

Ten or more counts support this clonotype. The genes are TRBV5-5 and TRBJ2-3, with no clear D. This CDR3 has 14 residues. Trimming removed 4 bases at V and 1 base at J, with 10 bases between. Germline values: CDR1 SGHKS, CDR2 YYEKEE (reference sequence). This chain's CDR3 is CASSNSRGTDTQYF. The CDR3 DNA reads as TGTGCCAGCAGCAACTCCCGAGGCACAGATACGCAGTATTTT.

This sequence joins TRBV6-4 and TRBJ2-3, with TRBD2 as a possible D gene (7 bases). This CDR3 is built from 19 residues. Germline V gene sequence: CDR1 MRHNA, CDR2 SNTAGT. The ends were cut back, 2 bases at V and 6 bases at J, with 27 bases in the middle. The CDR3 region is CASSDEFGGGAWSTDTQYF. The CDR3 coding sequence is TGTGCCAGCAGTGACGAGTTTGGAGGGGGGGCCTGGTCGACGGATACGCAGTATTTT.

V gene TRBV21-1 combines with J gene TRBJ1-3; the tabulated D call, TRBD1, remains unverified against the DNA. TRBV21-1 is described as a pseudogene. The CDR3 consists of 16 residues. CDR3 bases: TGTGCCAGCAGCAGACCACAGGGGGGCTCTGGAAACACCATATATTTT. This codes for CASSRPQGGSGNTIYF.

A remark on this clonotype: A read error may be the cause here, since a much bigger clone is one base away. The genes are TRBV7-7 and TRBJ2-3, with 7 bases fitting TRBD1. Germline V gives CDR1 SSHAT, CDR2 FNYEAQ (reference sequence). This CDR3 spans 13 amino acids. The CDR3 DNA reads TGTGCTAGCAGCTCTAGGACAGGAAATACGCAGTATTTT. This codes for CASSSRTGNTQYF. The full variable domain, rest sourced from reference TRBV7-7 and TRBJ2-3, is GAGVSQSPRYKVTKRGQDVTLRCDPISSHATLYWYQQALGQGPEFLTYFNYEAQPDKSGLPSDRFSAERPEGSISTLTIQRTEQRDSAMYRCASSSRTGNTQYFGPGTRLTVL.

The V and J genes are TRBV7-2 and TRBJ2-6; unclear D gene. The germline gives CDR1 SGHTA, CDR2 FQGNSA. With 3 bases removed from V and 3 bases from J, the gap between germline ends came to 6 bases. The CDR3 length is 14 residues. The CDR3 reads CASSLEFGANVLTF. The CDR3 DNA is TGTGCCAGCAGCTTGGAATTTGGGGCCAACGTCCTGACTTTC.

The chain recombines TRBV15 with TRBJ2-5; 8 bases are a match to TRBD1. CDR1 is LNHNV and CDR2 is YYDKDF in the germline V gene (reference sequence). The V and J ends lost 0 bases and 5 bases, in that order; junction bases with no gene match: 8. The CDR3 sequence is 16 residues long. CDR3 amino acids: CATSRDKHTGGETQYF. The CDR3 bases are TGTGCCACCAGCAGAGATAAACACACAGGGGGGGAGACCCAGTACTTC.

This chain connects TRBV7-9 to TRBJ1-1, with D possibly matching TRBD1 (5 bases). This CDR3 comprises 15 residues. The V end was cut by 5 bases, the J end by 4 bases, with 17 bases between. The germline V gene encodes CDR1 SEHNR and CDR2 FQNEAQ (reference sequence). The CDR3: CASSLQVGGGTEAFF. In DNA, the CDR3 is TGTGCCAGCAGCCTCCAGGTCGGGGGGGGCACTGAAGCTTTCTTT.

Only a few counts were recorded for this clonotype. The chain carries TRBV9 and TRBJ2-2; 10 bases are a match to TRBD2. This CDR3 has 15 amino acids. The germline gives CDR1 SGDLS, CDR2 YYNGEE. V was clipped by 4 bases and J by 4 bases; unmatched bases: 4. The CDR3 DNA reads as TGTGCCAGCAGCTCGCGGACTAGCGGCACCGGGGAGCTGTTTTTT. This gives the protein CASSSRTSGTGELFF.

This clonotype was detected a few times. A much more abundant neighbour one base away suggests this may be a read error. The chain employs TRBV12-3 or TRBV12-4 and TRBJ2-1; 9 bases agree with TRBD1. TRBJ2-7 explains the end of the DNA better; the J call may be wrong. The CDR3 runs to 16 residues. The CDR3 here is CASSLAGTGRYNEQYF. Here the CDR3 DNA reads TGTGCCAGCAGTCTAGCCGGGACAGGGAGATACAATGAGCAGTACTTC.

The table lists this clonotype with a few counts. This rearrangement joins TRBV20-1 to TRBJ1-5, with 8 nucleotides matching TRBD1. Germline V gives CDR1 DFQATT, CDR2 SNEGSKA (reference sequence). The CDR3 covers 15 residues. J gave up 1 base and V 5 bases, and 7 bases lay outside the gene matches. This CDR3 reads CSAADRVASNQPQHF. Here the CDR3 DNA reads TGCAGTGCTGCGGACAGGGTGGCGAGCAATCAGCCCCAGCATTTT.

The chain is built from TRBV20-1 and TRBJ2-1; 8 bases align to TRBD2. With the DNA end fitting TRBJ2-7 better, the J assignment may be wrong. CDR1 is DFQATT and CDR2 is SNEGSKA in the germline V gene (reference sequence). The CDR3 consists of 13 residues. CDR3 protein: CSAPGGGYNEQYF. In nucleotides, the CDR3 is TGCAGTGCCCCGGGAGGGGGGTACAATGAGCAGTACTTC.

This clonotype was seen many times. The chain employs TRBV12-3 or TRBV12-4 and TRBJ1-1; D is undetermined. Trimming stripped 1 base from V and 1 base from J, with 4 bases between. The CDR3 length is 13 residues. CDR3 nucleotides: TGTGCCAGCAGTTTAGAGGAGAACACTGAAGCTTTCTTT. Its protein is CASSLEENTEAFF.

The rearrangement joins TRBV6-5 to TRBJ2-2; 7 bases line up with TRBD1. The CDR3 runs to 17 residues. Germline V lookup: CDR1 MNHEY, CDR2 SVGAGI. Trimming removed 0 bases from V and 2 bases from J; junction bases left unmatched: 6. The CDR3 bases are TGTGCCAGCAGTTACTCGGGACAGACCTCCAACACCGGGGAGCTGTTTTTT. Translation: CASSYSGQTSNTGELFF.

This clonotype was seen at least ten times. V usage is TRBV5-6 and J usage is TRBJ2-3; 11 bases line up with TRBD2. V gave up 4 bases and J gave up 5 bases; unmatched junction bases: 12. CDR3 size: 17 residues. CDR1 is SGHDT, CDR2 YYEEEE, per germline. The CDR3 protein is CASSLYQSSGGRDTQYF. Written as DNA, the CDR3 is TGTGCCAGCAGCCTCTACCAATCTAGCGGGGGGAGAGATACGCAGTATTTT.

The CDR3 region has the DNA TGTGCCAGCAGCTTCCAAATTTCTTTCTACAATGAGCAGTTCTTC. Protein product: CASSFQISFYNEQFF. This sequence joins TRBV7-2 and TRBJ2-1; D ambiguous. V dropped 3 bases and J dropped 3 bases, with 12 bases sitting between them. The CDR3 has 15 residues. Per the germline V gene, CDR1 is SGHTA and CDR2 is FQGNSA.